The 20 T cell receptor beta chains presented below share a single source sample, sequenced in a study of T cell repertoires in aging, cancer and after chemotherapy. The template was genomic DNA from peripheral blood, not RNA. TRB rearrangements spanning V, D and J were amplified using mixed TRB-A/B primers. MiXCR was run by TCRdb on the multiplex PCR reads, yielding one entry per CDR3 protein. The table lists about 13,000 distinct CDR3 sequences, about a third of them singletons. The sample comprised blood. These receptors originate from a human donor in good health. The donor label of this sample is uncertain.

This sequence joins TRBV30 and TRBJ2-5; D perhaps matches TRBD2 (5 bases). The V end lost 1 base, the J end lost 5 bases, and 14 bases lay between the germline ends. The CDR3 is 14 amino acids. CDR1 is GTSNPN and CDR2 is SVGIG in the germline V gene (reference sequence). For the CDR3, the DNA is TGTGCCTGGAGTGGAGGCTCCGGGGTGGAGACCCAGTACTTC. Protein product: CAWSGGSGVETQYF.

The V gene is TRBV7-9, the J gene TRBJ2-2, with D perhaps assigned TRBD1 or TRBD2 (5 bases each). Germline lookup yields CDR1 SEHNR and CDR2 FQNEAQ (reference sequence). V was cut by 0 bases and J by 6 bases, with 14 bases left in between. CDR3 length equals 16 residues. The CDR3, as DNA: TGTGCCAGCAGCTTAGCCGGGGCGGCGGGCGCCGGGGAGCTGTTTTTT. Translating it yields CASSLAGAAGAGELFF.

This clonotype has a handful of counts. The rearrangement joins TRBV5-4 to TRBJ1-6, with TRBD1 as a possible D gene (5 bases). Looked up from germline, CDR1 is SGHNT and CDR2 is YYREEE (reference sequence). Trimming took 2 bases from V and 3 from J, leaving 15 bases between them. The CDR3 runs 17 residues. Here the CDR3 DNA reads TGTGCCAGCAGCTTAGGCCCGACAGAAAGCTATAATTCACCCCTCCACTTT. As protein: CASSLGPTESYNSPLHF.

This clonotype counts as medium-sized. The gene calls are TRBV15 and TRBJ2-6, with 10 bases matching TRBD1. CDR3 size: 20 residues. V trimming: 0 bases; J trimming: 4 bases; junction bases outside the gene matches: 12. CDR1 is LNHNV, CDR2 YYDKDF, per germline (reference sequence). CDR3 region: CATSRDGVGTGAVGANVLTF. CDR3 DNA: TGTGCCACCAGCAGAGATGGGGTCGGGACAGGGGCGGTAGGGGCCAACGTCCTGACTTTC.

This chain joins TRBV6-5 and TRBJ2-7; 9 nucleotides agree with TRBD1. The CDR3 is 15 amino acids. The germline CDR1 and CDR2 sequences are MNHEY and SVGAGI. Trimming cost V 4 bases and J 4 bases; bases outside gene matches: 8. The CDR3: CASSSPDRGRYEQYF. The DNA for the CDR3 is TGTGCCAGCAGTTCCCCGGACAGGGGTAGGTACGAGCAGTACTTC.

The rearrangement links TRBV19 to TRBJ2-3; 7 positions agree with TRBD2. This CDR3 region has 16 residues. J gave up 7 bases and V 3 bases, and 13 bases lay outside the gene matches. Germline V CDR1 and CDR2: LNHDA, SQIVND (reference sequence). CDR3 nucleotides: TGTGCCAGTAGTATCAGCGGGGATAGGGGCGGGTATACGCAGTATTTT. Encoded protein: CASSISGDRGGYTQYF.

V usage is TRBV6-1 and J usage is TRBJ1-4, with TRBD1 as a possible D gene (6 bases). Trimming shortened V by 2 bases and J by 10 bases, and 23 bases separated the two germline ends. The CDR3 is made up of 17 amino acids. CDR1 and CDR2 (germline): MNHNS, SASEGT. Here the CDR3 DNA reads TGTGCCAGCAGTGAACCATGGACAGTCGAGGGATTTGCAAAACTGTTTTTT. This codes for CASSEPWTVEGFAKLFF.

V gene TRBV10-3 combines with J gene TRBJ2-1, with 9 nucleotides matching TRBD1. From germline, CDR1 is ENHRY and CDR2 SYGVKD. The ends lost 6 bases at V and 5 bases at J; junction bases unmatched: 2. CDR3 length: 13 amino acids. The CDR3 nucleotides read TGTGCCATCAGCACAGGGGGCAACAATGAGCAGTTCTTC. Translation: CAISTGGNNEQFF.

In this sample, this clonotype turned up once. The chain carries TRBV14 and TRBJ1-4; D may be TRBD1 (5 bases). Trimming removed 0 bases from V and 11 bases from J, with 13 bases in between. The CDR3 runs 14 residues. Looked up from germline, CDR1 is SGHDN and CDR2 is FVKESK. The CDR3 protein is CASSQDHRGTKLFF. CDR3 DNA: TGTGCCAGCAGCCAAGATCATCGGGGCACGAAACTGTTTTTT.

The rearrangement uses TRBV6-1 and TRBJ2-2; no clear D. V was trimmed by 6 bases and J by 8 bases, leaving 16 bases between them. Germline V CDR1 and CDR2: MNHNS, SASEGT. This CDR3 spans 14 amino acids. CDR3 in DNA: TGTGCCAGCAGGGGTGGGTGGGATCGGGGGGAGCTGTTTTTT. The encoded protein is CASRGGWDRGELFF.

The V and J genes are TRBV5-5 and TRBJ2-7, with TRBD2 matching over 8 bases. The CDR3 is 13 residues long. Germline V gives CDR1 SGHKS, CDR2 YYEKEE (reference sequence). The V segment lost 4 bases and the J segment 5 bases; nucleotides outside the gene matches: 5. The CDR3 loop is CASSPRLANEQYF. CDR3 nucleotides: TGTGCCAGCAGCCCTAGACTAGCGAACGAGCAGTACTTC. The full variable domain, rest sourced from reference TRBV5-5 and TRBJ2-7, is DAGVTQSPTHLIKTRGQQVTLRCSPISGHKSVSWYQQVLGQGPQFIFQYYEKEERGRGNFPDRFSARQFPNYSSELNVNALLLGDSALYLCASSPRLANEQYFGPGTRLTVT.

The chain is built from TRBV6-4 and TRBJ2-3, with D unresolved. Germline V gene data show CDR1 as MRHNA and CDR2 as SNTAGT. This CDR3 contains 15 residues. Trimming shortened V by 0 bases and J by 2 bases, and 9 bases separated the two germline ends. CDR3 residues: CASSDSGRPTDTQYF. Written as DNA, the CDR3 is TGTGCCAGCAGTGACTCAGGCAGGCCCACAGATACGCAGTATTTT.

A few counts support this clonotype. The chain has TRBV13 and TRBJ2-5; TRBD2 aligns across 16 bases. V shed 3 bases, J shed 4 bases, and the junction held 5 bases outside the gene matches. The germline gives CDR1 PRHDT, CDR2 FYEKMQ (reference sequence). This CDR3 has 17 residues. The CDR3 is CASSLGLAGGPRETQYF. DNA for the CDR3: TGTGCCAGCAGCTTGGGACTAGCGGGGGGGCCTAGAGAGACCCAGTACTTC. Using reference TRBV13 and TRBJ2-5 for the parts outside the CDR3, the full variable domain is AAGVIQSPRHLIKEKRETATLKCYPIPRHDTVYWYQQGPGQDPQFLISFYEKMQSDKGSIPDRFSAQQFSDYHSELNMSSLELGDSALYFCASSLGLAGGPRETQYFGPGTRLLVL.

This clonotype has more than one count but fewer than ten. This chain joins TRBV18 and TRBJ2-2; D is perhaps TRBD2 (5 bases). Trimming cost V 4 bases and J 0 bases, with 9 bases left between them. The germline V gene encodes CDR1 KGHSH and CDR2 LQKENI. The CDR3 spans 15 residues. The CDR3 reads CASSLSGSNTGELFF. The CDR3 region has the DNA TGTGCCAGCTCACTCAGCGGATCGAACACCGGGGAGCTGTTTTTT.

CDR3 coding DNA: TGTGCCAGCAGTTACGCGGACAGGGGAAGATACGAGCAGTACTTC. This encodes CASSYADRGRYEQYF. The genes are TRBV6-6 and TRBJ2-7; 9 positions agree with TRBD1. This CDR3 has 15 residues. With V trimmed by 2 bases and J by 4 bases, 6 bases remained unmatched. Germline values: CDR1 MNHNY, CDR2 SVGAGI (reference sequence).

The chain links TRBV30 to TRBJ2-7, with D perhaps matching TRBD1 (5 bases). The germline V and J ends were trimmed by 3 bases and 4 bases, with 16 bases remaining between them. This CDR3 is built from 14 residues. Germline CDR1 and CDR2: GTSNPN and SVGIG (reference sequence). CDR3 amino acids: CAWRAGLGAYEQYF. The CDR3 DNA sequence: TGTGCCTGGAGGGCAGGTTTAGGGGCATACGAGCAGTACTTC.

The sample holds a few counts of this clonotype. CDR3 in amino acids: CASRPLTEGYEQYF. In nucleotides, the CDR3 is TGTGCCAGCAGGCCCCTGACGGAGGGTTACGAGCAGTACTTC. The chain couples TRBV27 to TRBJ2-7; D is perhaps TRBD2 (6 bases). Germline CDR1 and CDR2: MNHEY and SMNVEV (reference sequence). The V end was cut by 6 bases, the J end by 4 bases, with 16 bases between. The CDR3 consists of 14 residues.

By share, this clonotype counts as medium-sized (0.01 to 0.1%). The chain is built from TRBV29-1 and TRBJ2-2; TRBD1 agrees at 12 bases. Trimming removed 4 bases from V and 6 bases from J; junction bases left unmatched: 3. Germline CDR1 SQVTM, CDR2 ANQGSEA. This CDR3 is built from 14 residues. In nucleotides, the CDR3 is TGCAGCGTTGGAGGGACAGGGGGCGCCGGGGAGCTGTTTTTT. This encodes CSVGGTGGAGELFF.

Details on this clonotype: Compared with germline, one end of the junction differs, possibly owing to a read error. This chain connects TRBV6-5 to TRBJ2-7, with 10 bases matching TRBD2. Germline CDR1 and CDR2: MNHEY and SVGAGI. The CDR3 covers 14 residues. The CDR3: CTSSLAGGRYEQYF. The CDR3 DNA follows: TGTACCAGCAGCTTAGCGGGGGGTCGCTACGAGCAGTACTTC.

This clonotype occurred a few times. The chain uses TRBV6-1 and TRBJ1-2; 7 nucleotides line up with TRBD1. Germline CDR1 MNHNS, CDR2 SASEGT. This CDR3 comprises 16 residues. Trimming cost V 1 base and J 1 base; bases outside gene matches: 6. This CDR3 reads CASSEVEGAGNYGYTF. CDR3 DNA sequence: TGTGCCAGCAGTGAAGTGGAGGGGGCTGGTAACTATGGCTACACCTTC.